The table lists the clone carrying this T cell receptor beta chain with many counts. The antigen is undetermined. The junction had 1 base not matched to a gene; V was cut back by 2 bases and J by 0 bases. CDR1 and CDR2 from the germline V gene are MNHEY and SVGAGI. The CDR3 sequence is 15 residues long. This record comes from a study of early T cells in non-severe SARS-CoV-2 infection. Study details: The authors sequenced bulk RNA from unsorted whole blood, leaving chains unpaired.

Individual cDNA molecules each received unique molecular identifiers attached to them. One entry per CDR3 protein results from TCRdb running MiXCR on the 5' RACE reads. The sample gives approximately 35,000 distinct CDR3 sequences, approximately 6.2% of which show up once; around 5% is in the top ten. Points from the study as a whole: Database matching using VDJdb favored anti-spike CD8 responses, with private and CD4 specificities left missing.

Sequences were obtained from whole blood. The rearrangement uses TRBV6-5 and TRBJ2-7; 10 bases match TRBD2. This clonotype was sampled from an adult who was a healthcare worker with PCR-confirmed SARS-CoV-2 infection or an uninfected control (not recorded which). For the CDR3, the DNA is TGTGCCAGCAGTTACGGGACTAGCGACTCCTACGAGCAGTACTTC. Translated, it gives CASSYGTSDSYEQYF.